This TCR beta chain is drawn from a study of breast tumors, draining lymph nodes, adjacent tissues. TCRdb redid the calling of the multiplex PCR reads with MiXCR, one entry per CDR3 protein. The profile shows around 140,000 distinct CDR3 sequences, under 25% of them singletons. This clonotype was recorded many times. Samples came from axillary lymph nodes draining the breast cancer. This CDR3 contains 13 residues. Trimming removed 1 base from V and 5 bases from J, with 9 bases in between. Germline loops: CDR1 DFQATT, CDR2 SNEGSKA (reference sequence). This receptor was taken from a female donor with breast cancer. Some clones in this sample may be carry-over from other donors' samples. The chain combines TRBV20-1 with TRBJ1-5; D unresolved. The sequenced sample consisted of axillary lymph node tissue. The CDR3 nucleotides read TGCAGTGCTAGAGCCAGGTACGATCAGCCCCAGCATTTT. This encodes CSARARYDQPQHF.